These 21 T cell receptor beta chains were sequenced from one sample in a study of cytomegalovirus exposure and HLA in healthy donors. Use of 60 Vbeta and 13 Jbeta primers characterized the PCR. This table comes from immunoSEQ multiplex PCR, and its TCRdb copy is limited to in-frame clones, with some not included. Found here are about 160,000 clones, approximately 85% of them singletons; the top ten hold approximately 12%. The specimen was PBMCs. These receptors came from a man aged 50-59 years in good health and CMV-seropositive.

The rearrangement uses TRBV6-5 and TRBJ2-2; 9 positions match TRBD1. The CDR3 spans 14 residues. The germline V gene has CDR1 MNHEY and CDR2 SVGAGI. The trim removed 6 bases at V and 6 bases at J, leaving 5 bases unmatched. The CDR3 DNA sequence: TGTGCCAGCAGGGACAGGGGATGGTCCGGGGAGCTGTTTTTT. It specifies CASRDRGWSGELFF.

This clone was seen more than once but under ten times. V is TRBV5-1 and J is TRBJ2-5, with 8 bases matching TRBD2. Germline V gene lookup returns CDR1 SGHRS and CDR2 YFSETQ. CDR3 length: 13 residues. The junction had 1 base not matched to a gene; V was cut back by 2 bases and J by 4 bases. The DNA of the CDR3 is TGCGCCAGCAGCTTAGGACTAGCAGAGACCCAGTACTTC. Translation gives CASSLGLAETQYF.

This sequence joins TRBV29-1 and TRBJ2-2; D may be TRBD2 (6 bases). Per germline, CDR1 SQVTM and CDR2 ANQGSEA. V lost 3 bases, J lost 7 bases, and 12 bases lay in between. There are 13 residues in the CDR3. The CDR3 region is CSVEGGFVGELFF. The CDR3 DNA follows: TGCAGCGTTGAGGGGGGTTTCGTCGGGGAGCTGTTTTTT.

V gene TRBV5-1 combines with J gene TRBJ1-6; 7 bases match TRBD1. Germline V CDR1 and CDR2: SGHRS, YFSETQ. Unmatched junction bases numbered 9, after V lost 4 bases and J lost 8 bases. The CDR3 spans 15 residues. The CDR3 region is CASSPMGQKDSPLHF. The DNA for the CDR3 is TGCGCCAGCAGCCCGATGGGACAGAAGGATTCACCCCTCCACTTT.

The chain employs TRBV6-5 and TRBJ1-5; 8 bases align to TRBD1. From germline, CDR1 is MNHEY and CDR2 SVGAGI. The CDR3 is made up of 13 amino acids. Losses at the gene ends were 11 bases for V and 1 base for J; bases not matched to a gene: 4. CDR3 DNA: TGTGCCTCCGGACAGGGCAGCAATCAGCCCCAGCATTTT. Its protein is CASGQGSNQPQHF.

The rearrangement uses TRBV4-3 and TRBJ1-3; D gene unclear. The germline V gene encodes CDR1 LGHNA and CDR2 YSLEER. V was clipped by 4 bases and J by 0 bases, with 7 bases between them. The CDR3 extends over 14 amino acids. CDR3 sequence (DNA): TGCGCCAGCAGCCGTTCCCACTCTGGAAACACCATATATTTT. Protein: CASSRSHSGNTIYF.

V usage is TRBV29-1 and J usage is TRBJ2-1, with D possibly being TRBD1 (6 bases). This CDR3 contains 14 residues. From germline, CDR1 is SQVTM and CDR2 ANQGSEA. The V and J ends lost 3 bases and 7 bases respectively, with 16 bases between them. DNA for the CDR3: TGCAGCGTTGACGAGATGACAGGAGAGAATGAGCAGTTCTTC. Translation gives CSVDEMTGENEQFF.

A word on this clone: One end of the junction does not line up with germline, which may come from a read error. CDR3 region: CASSYSGAGDQPQHF. CDR3 nucleotide sequence: TGTGCCAGCAGCTACTCGGGGGCAGGCGATCAGCCCCAGCATTTT. The V call is TRBV6-5, the J call TRBJ1-5; TRBD1 might be the D (6 bases). The germline CDR1 and CDR2 sequences are MNHEY and SVGAGI. CDR3 length: 15 amino acids.

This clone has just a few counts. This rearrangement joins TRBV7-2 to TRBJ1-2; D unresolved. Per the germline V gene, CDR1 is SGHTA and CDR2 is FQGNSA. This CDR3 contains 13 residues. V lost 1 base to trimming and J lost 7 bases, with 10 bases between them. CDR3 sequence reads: CASSLEEGSGYTF. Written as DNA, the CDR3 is TGTGCCAGCAGCTTAGAAGAGGGTAGTGGCTACACCTTC. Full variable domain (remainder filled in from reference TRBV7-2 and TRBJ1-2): GAGVSQSPSNKVTEKGKDVELRCDPISGHTALYWYRQSLGQGLEFLIYFQGNSAPDKSGLPSDRFSAERTGGSVSTLTIQRTQQEDSAVYLCASSLEEGSGYTFGSGTRLTVV.

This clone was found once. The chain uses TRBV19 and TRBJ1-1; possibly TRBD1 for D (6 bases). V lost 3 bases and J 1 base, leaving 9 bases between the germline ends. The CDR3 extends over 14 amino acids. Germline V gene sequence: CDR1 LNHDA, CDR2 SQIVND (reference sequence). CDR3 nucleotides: TGTGCCAGTAGTATGGACAGCAAGAACACTGAAGCTTTCTTT. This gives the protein CASSMDSKNTEAFF.

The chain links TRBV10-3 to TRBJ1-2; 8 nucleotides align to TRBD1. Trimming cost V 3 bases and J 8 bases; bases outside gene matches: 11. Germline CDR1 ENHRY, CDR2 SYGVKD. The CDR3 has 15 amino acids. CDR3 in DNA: TGTGCCATCAGTGAAGGCAGGGGGCGCGATGGCGGCTACACCTTC. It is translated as CAISEGRGRDGGYTF.

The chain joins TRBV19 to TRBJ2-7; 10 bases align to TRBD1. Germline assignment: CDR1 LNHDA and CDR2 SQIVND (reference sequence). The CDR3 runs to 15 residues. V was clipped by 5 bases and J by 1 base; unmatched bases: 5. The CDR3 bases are TGTGCCAGTAGTCCGAGGACAGGGGGATCCTACGAGCAGTACTTC. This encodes CASSPRTGGSYEQYF.

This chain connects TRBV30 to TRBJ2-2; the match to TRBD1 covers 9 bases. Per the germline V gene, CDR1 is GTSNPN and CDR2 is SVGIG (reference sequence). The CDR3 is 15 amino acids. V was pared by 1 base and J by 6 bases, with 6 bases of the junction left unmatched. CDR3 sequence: CAWSAGDRDSGELFF. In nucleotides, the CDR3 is TGTGCCTGGAGTGCCGGGGACAGGGATTCCGGGGAGCTGTTTTTT.

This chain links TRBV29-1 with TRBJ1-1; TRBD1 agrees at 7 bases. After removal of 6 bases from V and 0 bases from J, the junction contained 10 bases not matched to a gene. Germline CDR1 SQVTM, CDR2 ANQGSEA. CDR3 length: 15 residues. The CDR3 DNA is TGCAGCGTCCTACGGTCGGGACAGATGAACACTGAAGCTTTCTTT. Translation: CSVLRSGQMNTEAFF.

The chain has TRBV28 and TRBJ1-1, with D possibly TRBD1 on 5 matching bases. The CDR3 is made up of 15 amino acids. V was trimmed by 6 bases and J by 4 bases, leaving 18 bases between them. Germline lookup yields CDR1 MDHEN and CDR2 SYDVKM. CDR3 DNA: TGTGCCAGCAGGACCGGCAGGGTTGGGGTCACTGAAGCTTTCTTT. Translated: CASRTGRVGVTEAFF.

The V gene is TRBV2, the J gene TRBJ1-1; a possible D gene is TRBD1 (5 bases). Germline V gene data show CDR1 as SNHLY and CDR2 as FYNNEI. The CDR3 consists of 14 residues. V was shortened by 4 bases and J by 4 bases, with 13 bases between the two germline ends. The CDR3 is CASSGLQGITEAFF. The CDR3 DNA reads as TGTGCCAGCAGTGGCTTGCAGGGCATCACTGAAGCTTTCTTT.

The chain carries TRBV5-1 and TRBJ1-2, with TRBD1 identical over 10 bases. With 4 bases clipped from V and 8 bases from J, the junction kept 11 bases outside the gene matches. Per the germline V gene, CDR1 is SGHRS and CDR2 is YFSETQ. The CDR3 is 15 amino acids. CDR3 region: CASSPQGQGMRGYTF. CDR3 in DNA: TGCGCCAGCAGCCCGCAGGGACAGGGGATGCGGGGCTACACCTTC.

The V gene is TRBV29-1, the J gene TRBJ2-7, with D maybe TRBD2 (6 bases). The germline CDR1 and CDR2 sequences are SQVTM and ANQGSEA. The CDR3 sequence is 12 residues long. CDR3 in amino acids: CSFRGMRDEQYF. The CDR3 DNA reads TGCAGTTTTCGCGGGATGCGAGACGAGCAGTACTTC.

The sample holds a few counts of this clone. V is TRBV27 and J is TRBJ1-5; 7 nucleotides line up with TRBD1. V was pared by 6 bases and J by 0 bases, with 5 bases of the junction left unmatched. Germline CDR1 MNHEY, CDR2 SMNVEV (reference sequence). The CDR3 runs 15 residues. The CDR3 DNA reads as TGTGCCAGCAGGGGGACAGTCTATAGCAATCAGCCCCAGCATTTT. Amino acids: CASRGTVYSNQPQHF.

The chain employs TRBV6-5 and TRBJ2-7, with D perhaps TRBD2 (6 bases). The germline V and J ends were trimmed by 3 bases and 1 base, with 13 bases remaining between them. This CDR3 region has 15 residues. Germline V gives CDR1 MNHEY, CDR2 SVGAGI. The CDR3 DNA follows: TGTGCCAGCAGTTATTCGCCGGGACTTTCCTACGAGCAGTACTTC. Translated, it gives CASSYSPGLSYEQYF.

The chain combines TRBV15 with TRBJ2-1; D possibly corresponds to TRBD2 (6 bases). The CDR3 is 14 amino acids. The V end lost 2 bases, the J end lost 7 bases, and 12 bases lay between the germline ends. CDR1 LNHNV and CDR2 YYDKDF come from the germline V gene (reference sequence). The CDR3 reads CATSRTSSSNEQFF. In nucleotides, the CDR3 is TGTGCCACCAGCAGAACTAGCTCGTCGAATGAGCAGTTCTTC.